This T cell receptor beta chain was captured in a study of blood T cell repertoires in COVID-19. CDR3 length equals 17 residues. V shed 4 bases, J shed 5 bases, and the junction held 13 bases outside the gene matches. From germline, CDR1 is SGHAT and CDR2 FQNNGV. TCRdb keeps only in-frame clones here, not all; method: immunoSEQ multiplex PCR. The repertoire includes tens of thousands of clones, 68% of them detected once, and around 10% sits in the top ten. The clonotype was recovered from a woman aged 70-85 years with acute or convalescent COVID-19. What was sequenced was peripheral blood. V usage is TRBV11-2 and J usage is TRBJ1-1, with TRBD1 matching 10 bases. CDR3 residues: CASSSAWADRGLTEAFF. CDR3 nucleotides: TGTGCCAGCAGCTCCGCATGGGCGGACAGGGGGTTGACTGAAGCTTTCTTT.